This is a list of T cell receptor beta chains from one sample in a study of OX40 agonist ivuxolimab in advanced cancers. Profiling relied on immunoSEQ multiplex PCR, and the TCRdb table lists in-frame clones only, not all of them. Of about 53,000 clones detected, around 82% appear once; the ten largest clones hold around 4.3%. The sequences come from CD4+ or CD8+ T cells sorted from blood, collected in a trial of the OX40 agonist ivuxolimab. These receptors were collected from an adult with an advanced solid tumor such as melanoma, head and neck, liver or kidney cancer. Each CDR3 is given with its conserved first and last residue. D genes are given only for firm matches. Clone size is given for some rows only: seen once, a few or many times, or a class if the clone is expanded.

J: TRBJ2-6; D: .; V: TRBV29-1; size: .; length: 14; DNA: TGCAGCGTCGTAACAGGAGCTGGGGCCAACGTCCTGACTTTC; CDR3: CSVVTGAGANVLTF
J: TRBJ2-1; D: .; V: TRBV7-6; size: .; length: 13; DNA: TGTGCCAGCAGCTTAGGGCCATCGTGGGAGCAGTTCTTC; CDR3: CASSLGPSWEQFF
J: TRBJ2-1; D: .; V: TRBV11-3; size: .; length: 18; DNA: TGTGCCAGCAGCCTTAGGACCCTACAGGGTAGGACCTACAATGAGCAGTTCTTC; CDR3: CASSLRTLQGRTYNEQFF
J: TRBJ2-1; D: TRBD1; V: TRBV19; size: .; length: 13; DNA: TGTGCCAGTAGTACGGGACAGGGTGATGAGCAGTTCTTC; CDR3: CASSTGQGDEQFF
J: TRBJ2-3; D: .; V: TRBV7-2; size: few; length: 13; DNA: TGTGCCAGCAGCACAGGACCCACAGATACGCAGTATTTT; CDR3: CASSTGPTDTQYF
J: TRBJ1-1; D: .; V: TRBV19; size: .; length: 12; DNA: TGTGCCAGTAGTATGCGGGTGACTGAAGCTTTCTTT; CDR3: CASSMRVTEAFF
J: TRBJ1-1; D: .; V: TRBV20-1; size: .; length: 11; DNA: TGCAGTGCTAGAGAGATACAGGGAGCTTTCTTT; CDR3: CSAREIQGAFF
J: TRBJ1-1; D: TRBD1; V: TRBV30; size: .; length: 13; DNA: TGTGCCTGGTCCGGGACAGGGAACACTGAAGCTTTCTTT; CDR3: CAWSGTGNTEAFF
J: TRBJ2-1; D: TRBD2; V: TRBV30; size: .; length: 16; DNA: TGTGCCTGGAGTGTAGGGCTAGCGGGAGTCTGGGATGAGCAGTTCTTC; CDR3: CAWSVGLAGVWDEQFF
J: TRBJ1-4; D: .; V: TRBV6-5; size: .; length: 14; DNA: TGTGCCAACAGTTATGGGCAGGGGAGAGCGGAACTGTTTTTT; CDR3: CANSYGQGRAELFF
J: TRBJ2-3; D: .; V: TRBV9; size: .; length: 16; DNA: TGTGCCAGCAGCGTAGGGAGCAACCTGGCCACAGATACGCAGTATTTT; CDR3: CASSVGSNLATDTQYF
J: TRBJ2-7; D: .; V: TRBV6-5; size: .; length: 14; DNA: TGTGCCAGCAGTTCCATAGGGAAAAACTACGAGCAGTACTTC; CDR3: CASSSIGKNYEQYF
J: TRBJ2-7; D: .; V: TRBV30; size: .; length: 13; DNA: TGTGCCTGGAGCGCCGCGGTTTTCTACGAGCAGTACTTC; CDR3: CAWSAAVFYEQYF
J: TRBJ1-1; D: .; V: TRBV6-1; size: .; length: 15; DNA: TGTGCCAGCAGGGATAAGGGGGGCGCCGGCACTGAAGCTTTCTTT; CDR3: CASRDKGGAGTEAFF
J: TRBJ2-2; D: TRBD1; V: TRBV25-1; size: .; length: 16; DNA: TGTGCCAGCAGTGATATGGGACAGGGGAACACCGGGGAGCTGTTTTTT; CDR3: CASSDMGQGNTGELFF
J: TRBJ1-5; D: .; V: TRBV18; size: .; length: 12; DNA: TGTGCCAGCTCACCTGACAATCAGCCCCAGCATTTT; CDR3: CASSPDNQPQHF
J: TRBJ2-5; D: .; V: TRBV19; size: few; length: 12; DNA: TGTGCCAGTAGTATTGGCTCGGAGACCCAGTACTTC; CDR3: CASSIGSETQYF
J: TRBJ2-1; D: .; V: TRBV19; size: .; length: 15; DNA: TGTGCCAGTAGTATCGAGGACTACTCCTACAATGAGCAGTTCTTC; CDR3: CASSIEDYSYNEQFF
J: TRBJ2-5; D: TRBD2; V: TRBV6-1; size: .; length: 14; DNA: TGTGCGGCCCGCCGGGGTGGGGGGGAAGAGACCCAGTACTTC; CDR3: CAARRGGGEETQYF
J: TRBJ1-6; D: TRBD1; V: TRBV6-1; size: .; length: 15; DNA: TGTGCCAGCAGTGAAGCTCCAGGGGGCAGTTCACCCCTCCACTTT; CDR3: CASSEAPGGSSPLHF
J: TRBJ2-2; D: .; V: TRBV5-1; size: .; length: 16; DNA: TGCGCCAGCAGCTTGTGGGGGGACCCGAACACCGGGGAGCTGTTTTTT; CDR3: CASSLWGDPNTGELFF
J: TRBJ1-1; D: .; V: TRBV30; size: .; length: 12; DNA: TGTGCCTGGAGCCCAGGGGACACTGAAGCTTTCTTT; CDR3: CAWSPGDTEAFF
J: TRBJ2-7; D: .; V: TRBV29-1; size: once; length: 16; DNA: TGCAGCGTTTCCCGACCGACCAGTAGCGGTCTATATACGTTGTACTTC; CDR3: CSVSRPTSSGLYTLYF
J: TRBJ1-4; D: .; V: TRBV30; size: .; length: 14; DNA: TGTGCCACACCAAAGGGGGGGAAGAATGAAAAACTGTTTTTT; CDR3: CATPKGGKNEKLFF
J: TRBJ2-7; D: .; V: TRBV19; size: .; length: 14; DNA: TGTGCCAGTAGAGATTCGGTAGAGAACTACGAGCAGTACTTC; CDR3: CASRDSVENYEQYF
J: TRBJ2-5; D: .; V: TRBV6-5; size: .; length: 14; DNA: TGTGCCAGCAGTTACCCGGGCGGGTTAGAGACCCAGTACTTC; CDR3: CASSYPGGLETQYF
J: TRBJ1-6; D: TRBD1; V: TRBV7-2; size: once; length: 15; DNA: TGTGCCAGCAGCTTAGGTGGGACAGGGACCTCACCCCTCCACTTT; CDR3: CASSLGGTGTSPLHF
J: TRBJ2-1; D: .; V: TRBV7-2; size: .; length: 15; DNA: TGTGCCAGCAGGGCCTTGAGGCCCCTCCCCAATGAGCAGTTCTTC; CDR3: CASRALRPLPNEQFF
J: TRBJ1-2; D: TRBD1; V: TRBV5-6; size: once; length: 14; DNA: TGTGCCAGCAGCGCAGGGACAGACTTCTATGGCTACACCTTC; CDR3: CASSAGTDFYGYTF
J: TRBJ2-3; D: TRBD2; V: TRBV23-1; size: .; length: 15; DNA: TGCGCCAGCAGCTCTAGCGGGAGCAGCACAGATACGCAGTATTTT; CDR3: CASSSSGSSTDTQYF
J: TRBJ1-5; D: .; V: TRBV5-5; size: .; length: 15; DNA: TGTGCCAGCAGCTTGGGTGCAGAGGGTCTTCGGCCCCAGCATTTT; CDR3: CASSLGAEGLRPQHF
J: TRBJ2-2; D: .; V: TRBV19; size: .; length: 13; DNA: TGTGCCAGTAGTATAGACTCGGACGGGGAGCTGTTTTTT; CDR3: CASSIDSDGELFF
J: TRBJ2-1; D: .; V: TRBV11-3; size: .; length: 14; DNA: TGTGCCAGCAGCTTAGAGGGCGGCTACAATGAGCAGTTCTTC; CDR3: CASSLEGGYNEQFF
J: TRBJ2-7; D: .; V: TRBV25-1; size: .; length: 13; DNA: TGTGCCAGCAGTCAGGGGGGGACCTACGAGCAGTACTTC; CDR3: CASSQGGTYEQYF
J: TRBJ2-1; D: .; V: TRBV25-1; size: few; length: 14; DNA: TGTGCCAGCAGTGAATTTGGACACTACAATGAGCAGTTCTTC; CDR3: CASSEFGHYNEQFF
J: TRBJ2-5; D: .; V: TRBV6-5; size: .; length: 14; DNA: TGTGCCAGCAGTTACGGGCCGGCTAGGGAGACCCAGTACTTC; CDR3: CASSYGPARETQYF
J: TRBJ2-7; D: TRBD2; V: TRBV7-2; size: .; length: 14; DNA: TGTGCCAGCAGCACGGGACTAGCGGGAGACGAGCAGTACTTC; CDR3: CASSTGLAGDEQYF
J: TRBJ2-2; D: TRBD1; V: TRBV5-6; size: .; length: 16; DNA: TGTGCCAGCAGCTTGATGGGGACAGGGGTTGCCGGGGAGCTGTTTTTT; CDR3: CASSLMGTGVAGELFF
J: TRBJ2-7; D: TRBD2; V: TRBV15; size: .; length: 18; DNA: TGTGCCACCAGCCCGATGGGGCTAGCGGGAGGCAACTCCTACGAGCAGTACTTC; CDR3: CATSPMGLAGGNSYEQYF
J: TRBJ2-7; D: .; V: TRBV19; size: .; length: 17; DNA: TGTGCCAGTAGTACCCCCCCGCCGGGACATCTCACCTACGAGCAGTACTTC; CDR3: CASSTPPPGHLTYEQYF
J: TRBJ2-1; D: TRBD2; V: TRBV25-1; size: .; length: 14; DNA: TGTGCCAGCAGTAGGCTAGCGGGCTACAATGAGCAGTTCTTC; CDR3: CASSRLAGYNEQFF
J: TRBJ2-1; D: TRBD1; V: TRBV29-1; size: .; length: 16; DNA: TGCAGCGTTGCCTCCAGGGGGCGTCGGGTGATTAATGAGCAGTTCTTC; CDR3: CSVASRGRRVINEQFF
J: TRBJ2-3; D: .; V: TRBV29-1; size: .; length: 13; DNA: TGCAGCGTTGTAGAGTTCAGGTCAGATACGCAGTATTTT; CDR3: CSVVEFRSDTQYF
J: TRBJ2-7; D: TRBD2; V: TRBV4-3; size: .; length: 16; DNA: TGCGCCAGCAGCCAAGATCTAGCGGAGGGGTCCTACGAGCAGTACTTC; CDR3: CASSQDLAEGSYEQYF
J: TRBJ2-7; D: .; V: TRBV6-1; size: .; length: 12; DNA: TGTGCCACGGACCGGGACGGATACGAGCAGTACTTC; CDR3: CATDRDGYEQYF
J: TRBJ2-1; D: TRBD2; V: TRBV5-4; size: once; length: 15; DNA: TGTGCCAGCAGCTTGGTGGCGGGAGTGTGGAATGAGCAGTTCTTC; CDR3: CASSLVAGVWNEQFF
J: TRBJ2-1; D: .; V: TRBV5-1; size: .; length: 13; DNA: TGCGCCAGCAGCTTGAGCGGAGGAAATGAGCAGTTCTTC; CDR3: CASSLSGGNEQFF
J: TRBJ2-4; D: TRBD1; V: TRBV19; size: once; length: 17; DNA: TGTGCCAGTAGTTCTCACCGCGACAGGGGGCTTGTAAACATTCAGTACTTC; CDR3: CASSSHRDRGLVNIQYF
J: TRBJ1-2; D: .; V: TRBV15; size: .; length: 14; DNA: TGTGCCACCAGCCTCTCAGGGTCCTTCTATGGCTACACCTTC; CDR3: CATSLSGSFYGYTF
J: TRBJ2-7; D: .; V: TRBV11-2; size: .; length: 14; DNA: TGTGCCAGCAGCCCGGGTGGGCGAGTGGACGAGCAGTACTTC; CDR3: CASSPGGRVDEQYF
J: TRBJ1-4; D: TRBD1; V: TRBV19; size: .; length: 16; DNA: TGTGCCAGTAGCCATACAGGGGCCTCAACTAATGAAAAACTGTTTTTT; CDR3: CASSHTGASTNEKLFF
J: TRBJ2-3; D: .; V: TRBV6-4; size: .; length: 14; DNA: TGTGCCAGCAGTGTATTGGCTAGCACAGATACGCAGTATTTT; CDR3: CASSVLASTDTQYF
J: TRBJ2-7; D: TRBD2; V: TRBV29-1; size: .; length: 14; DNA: TGCAGCGTTGTCAGCGGGAGGGCCTCCTACGAGCAGTACTTC; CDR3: CSVVSGRASYEQYF
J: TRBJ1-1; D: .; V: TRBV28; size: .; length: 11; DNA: TGTGCCAGCCGTCAGAACACTGAAGCTTTCTTT; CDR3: CASRQNTEAFF
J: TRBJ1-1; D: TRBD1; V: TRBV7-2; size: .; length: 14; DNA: TGTGCCAGCAGCTTGAGGACAGGGGCCCCTGAAGCTTTCTTT; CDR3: CASSLRTGAPEAFF
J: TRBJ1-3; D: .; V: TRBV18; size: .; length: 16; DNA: TGTGCCAGCTCACCTCGAGTCACAGCCTCTGGAAACACCATATATTTT; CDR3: CASSPRVTASGNTIYF
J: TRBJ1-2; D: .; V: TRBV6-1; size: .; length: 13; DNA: TGTGCCAGCAGCCCCGGACAGTGGCTTGGCTACACCTTC; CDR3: CASSPGQWLGYTF
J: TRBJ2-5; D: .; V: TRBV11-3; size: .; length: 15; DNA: TGTGCCAGCAGCTCTGGGGGAGCCTACCAAGAGACCCAGTACTTC; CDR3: CASSSGGAYQETQYF